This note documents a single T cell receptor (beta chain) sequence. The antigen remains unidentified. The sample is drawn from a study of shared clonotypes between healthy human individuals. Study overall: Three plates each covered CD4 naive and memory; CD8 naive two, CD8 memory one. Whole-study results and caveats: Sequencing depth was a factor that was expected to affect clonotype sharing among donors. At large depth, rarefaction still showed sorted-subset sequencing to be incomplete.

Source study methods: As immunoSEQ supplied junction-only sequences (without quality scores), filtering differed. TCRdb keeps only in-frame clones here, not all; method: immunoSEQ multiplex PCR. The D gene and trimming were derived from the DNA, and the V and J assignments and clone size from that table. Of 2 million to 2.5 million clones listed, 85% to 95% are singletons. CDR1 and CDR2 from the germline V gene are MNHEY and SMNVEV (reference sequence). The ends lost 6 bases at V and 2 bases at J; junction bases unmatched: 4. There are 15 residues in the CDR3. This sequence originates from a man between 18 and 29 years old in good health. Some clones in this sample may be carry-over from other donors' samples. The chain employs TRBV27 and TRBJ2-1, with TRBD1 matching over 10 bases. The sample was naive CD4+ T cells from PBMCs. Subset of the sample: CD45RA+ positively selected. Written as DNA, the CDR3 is TGTGCCAGCAGATACGGGACAGGGGCCTACAATGAGCAGTTCTTC. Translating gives CASRYGTGAYNEQFF.